This T cell receptor beta chain stems from a study of blood T cell repertoires in COVID-19. Background on the study: Whether acute or convalescent, the COVID-19 samples came from the United States, Italy and Spain. PBMCs, B-cell-depleted T cells, or T cells were the source of the cDNA or gDNA that made up the material.

Here immunoSEQ multiplex PCR was the method, and the copy in TCRdb shows in-frame clones only, minus some. The table shows 18,000 or so clones, with about 88% occurring only once. Germline-derived CDR1 and CDR2 are SGHNT and YYREEE (reference sequence). J lost 2 bases, V lost 4 bases, and 3 bases had no gene match. The CDR3 sequence is 17 residues long. The V gene is TRBV5-4, the J gene TRBJ2-1; TRBD2 matches 16 bases. The specimen was peripheral blood. The receptor's source is a man aged 35 to 55 with active COVID-19. The CDR3: CASSGGTSGRAYNEQFF. The CDR3 DNA sequence: TGTGCCAGCAGCGGGGGGACTAGCGGGAGGGCCTACAATGAGCAGTTCTTC.